Listed below are T cell receptor beta chains from one sample, sequenced in a study of CD8+CD57+ T cells in acquired aplastic anemia. TCRdb fed the reads into MiXCR, producing one record per CDR3 protein. The sample contains some 280,000 distinct CDR3 sequences, 55% to 60% of which appear only once. Sequenced input: sorted CD4+, CD8+, or CD8+CD57+ T cells (not recorded which) from PBMCs. These receptor sequences come from a human donor with severe aplastic anemia or a healthy control (not recorded which). The conserved cysteine and the conserved F or W are not part of the CDR3 here. D genes are given only for firm matches.

. . TRBV11-3 ASSSRGLAGVSDTQH
. TRBJ1-4 TRBV5-1 ASSLEQSATNEKLF
TRBD1 TRBJ2-1 TRBV2 ASSEGRDRGFDEQF
. TRBJ1-2 TRBV15 ATSDPWDLRGYT
. TRBJ2-7 TRBV29-1 SVGDNWEVEQY
TRBD1 TRBJ1-1 TRBV29-1 SVAPAGGGTEAF
TRBD2 TRBJ2-3 TRBV6-6 ASRNRVNSGSTDTQY
TRBD1 TRBJ2-5 TRBV2 ASRRPGGEETQY
. TRBJ2-5 TRBV7-9 ASSLARGKETQY
TRBD1 TRBJ2-3 TRBV14 ASSHRGQLATQY
TRBD2 TRBJ2-3 TRBV12-3/TRBV12-4 AISQRDPDTQY
. TRBJ2-7 TRBV20-1 SAIPGPASSYEQY
. TRBJ2-3 TRBV7-9 ASSPQSGGTDTQY
TRBD1 TRBJ1-6 TRBV7-2 ASSLEPGQPSPLH
. TRBJ2-5 TRBV9 SSSVEETQY
. TRBJ1-2 TRBV27 ASSLNPSIDGYT
. TRBJ1-5 TRBV19 ASSLSGTLYQPQH
. TRBJ2-5 TRBV6-5 ASSYSGLPQETQY
. TRBJ2-1 TRBV7-3 ASGTTYNEQF
. TRBJ2-5 TRBV3-1 ASSFTSSSYGETQY
TRBD1 TRBJ2-7 TRBV20-1 SAPTGDISYEQY
TRBD2 TRBJ2-1 TRBV7-6 ASTILLGEGPNEQF
. TRBJ1-5 TRBV29-1 SVGGRGDQSQH
. TRBJ2-2 TRBV6-5 ASSPDGARVHTGELF
. TRBJ1-2 TRBV19 ASSIPGDAYYGYT
TRBD1 TRBJ1-5 TRBV20-1 SAQDFAGGSQPQH
. TRBJ2-1 TRBV19 ASSIWDRSNEQF
. TRBJ1-2 TRBV15 ATSRDEGAPFGGYT
. TRBJ1-1 TRBV2 ASARQRDTGAF
. TRBJ2-7 TRBV7-8 ASSVGQNYEQY
. TRBJ1-6 TRBV7-8 ASSSPEIGSPLH
. TRBJ1-5 TRBV9 ASSPTGTESNQPQH
TRBD1 TRBJ1-5 TRBV24-1 ASSKQGTDRSQPQH
. TRBJ1-5 TRBV18 ASSPGVTGQPQH
TRBD1 TRBJ2-7 TRBV7-6 ASSSPGQGSYEQY
TRBD2 TRBJ2-7 TRBV6-1 ASSYLAGGREQY